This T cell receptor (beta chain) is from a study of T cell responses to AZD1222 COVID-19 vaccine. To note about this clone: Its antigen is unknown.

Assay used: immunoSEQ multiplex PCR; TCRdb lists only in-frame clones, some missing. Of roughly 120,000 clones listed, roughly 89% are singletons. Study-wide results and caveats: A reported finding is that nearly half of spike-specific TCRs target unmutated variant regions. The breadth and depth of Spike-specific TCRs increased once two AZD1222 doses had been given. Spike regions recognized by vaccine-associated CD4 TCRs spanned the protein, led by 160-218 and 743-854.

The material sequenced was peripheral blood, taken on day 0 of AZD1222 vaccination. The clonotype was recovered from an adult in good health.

This chain's CDR3 is CASSPLPGQYGYTF. The CDR3 DNA reads as TGTGCCAGCAGCCCCCTTCCTGGACAGTATGGCTACACCTTC. V gene TRBV5-6 combines with J gene TRBJ1-2; D may be TRBD1 (6 bases). Germline CDR1 and CDR2: SGHDT and YYEEEE. V gave up 4 bases and J gave up 5 bases, with 15 bases separating them. CDR3 length: 14 amino acids.